Below are 12 T cell receptor beta chains sequenced from a single sample in a study of cytomegalovirus exposure and HLA in healthy donors (dated by TCRdb to the late 2010s). Libraries were constructed by the immunoSEQ multiplex PCR assay. The multiplex PCR relied on a mix of 60 forward primers for TCR Vbeta segments and 13 reverse primers for TCR Jbeta segments. Here the immuneACCESS table is served through TCRdb, limited to in-frame sequences with V and J called. Missing clones are a known gap in these copies; in checked studies unresolved V genes cover under half, and the rest lacks a known reason. This sample gives more than 140,000 clones in total; around 80% of them show up just once. Around 6.2% of the sample rests with the top ten. Material: PBMCs. All receptors come from a man aged 25-45 years in good health and CMV-seropositive.

The CDR3 sequence is CASSGRQRSSQETQYF. CDR3 bases: TGTGCCAGCAGCGGCCGCCAAAGGAGCTCTCAAGAGACCCAGTACTTC. J is TRBJ2-5 and V is TRBV9, with unresolved D. V was clipped by 3 bases and J by 2 bases, with 17 bases between them. Germline values: CDR1 SGDLS, CDR2 YYNGEE. The CDR3 has 16 amino acids.

This chain's CDR3 is CASDDTGVNQPQHF. The CDR3 coding sequence is TGTGCCAGCGATGATACAGGGGTCAATCAGCCCCAGCATTTT. The chain combines TRBV6-6 with TRBJ1-5; 7 bases fit TRBD1. There are 14 residues in the CDR3. Germline V gene lookup returns CDR1 MNHNY and CDR2 SVGAGI (reference sequence). V trimming: 8 bases; J trimming: 3 bases; junction bases outside the gene matches: 7.

V gene TRBV4-1 combines with J gene TRBJ2-2; D unclear. The CDR3 runs to 14 residues. V shed 1 base and J shed 6 bases, with 9 bases lying between them. Germline CDR1 reads MGHRA; CDR2 reads YSYEKL. The CDR3: CASSQVSRSGELFF. The DNA for the CDR3 is TGCGCCAGCAGCCAAGTTTCTAGATCCGGGGAGCTGTTTTTT.

This chain uses TRBV2 with TRBJ2-4; 7 bases match TRBD1. Trimming took 6 bases from V and 2 from J; bases not matched to a gene: 13. Germline CDR1 SNHLY, CDR2 FYNNEI. The CDR3 extends over 17 amino acids. The DNA of the CDR3 is TGTGCCAGCAGCGCCGGGACAGCTATTAGGTCCAAAAACATTCAGTACTTC. Its protein is CASSAGTAIRSKNIQYF.

The chain couples TRBV6-4 to TRBJ2-4; tentatively, D is TRBD2 (5 bases). This CDR3 spans 14 amino acids. Germline loops: CDR1 MRHNA, CDR2 SNTAGT. V was shortened by 3 bases and J by 8 bases, with 14 bases between the two germline ends. The CDR3 region has the DNA TGTGCCAGCAGTGAGGGTCGGGATTCGGACATTCAGTACTTC. Its protein product is CASSEGRDSDIQYF.

V gene TRBV6-5 combines with J gene TRBJ2-2; TRBD1 matches at 7 bases. Germline trimming cut 4 bases from V and 11 bases from J; bases unmatched to any gene: 16. The CDR3 spans 16 residues. The germline CDR1 and CDR2 sequences are MNHEY and SVGAGI. This chain's CDR3 is CASSWTDRVWWGELFF. In DNA, the CDR3 is TGTGCCAGCAGTTGGACCGACAGGGTTTGGTGGGGCGAGCTGTTTTTT.

This chain uses TRBV7-9 with TRBJ2-3; TRBD2 aligns across 13 bases. Germline loops: CDR1 SEHNR, CDR2 FQNEAQ (reference sequence). The V gene end was trimmed by 5 bases and the J gene end by 5 bases; junction bases not matched to a gene: 10. This CDR3 contains 17 residues. For the CDR3, the DNA is TGTGCCAGCAGCGCCTCCACTAGCGGGGGGGCCGTAGATACGCAGTATTTT. Protein product: CASSASTSGGAVDTQYF.

The V gene is TRBV5-4, the J gene TRBJ2-3, with a weak D call TRBD1 (6 bases). This CDR3 has 16 amino acids. Looked up from germline, CDR1 is SGHNT and CDR2 is YYREEE (reference sequence). Trimming shortened V by 0 bases and J by 2 bases, and 13 bases separated the two germline ends. The CDR3 bases are TGTGCCAGCAGCTTGGGGACAGTGATTATCACAGATACGCAGTATTTT. Protein sequence: CASSLGTVIITDTQYF.

The V gene is TRBV6-1, the J gene TRBJ2-7, with D maybe TRBD1 (5 bases). Between the trimmed V and J ends, which lost 8 bases and 4 bases, there was a span of 18 bases. The CDR3 has 14 amino acids. Germline V gives CDR1 MNHNS, CDR2 SASEGT. This CDR3 reads CASATDRLVYEQYF. The CDR3 bases are TGTGCCAGCGCGACAGATCGATTGGTGTACGAGCAGTACTTC.

The genes are TRBV15 and TRBJ2-1; D ambiguous. Deletions cut 3 bases from V and 9 bases from J, with 9 bases between. The CDR3 length is 12 residues. CDR1 and CDR2 from the germline V gene are LNHNV and YYDKDF (reference sequence). The CDR3 sequence is CATSSHSSEQFF. The CDR3 DNA reads TGTGCCACCAGCAGCCATAGCAGTGAGCAGTTCTTC.

This clone was observed a few times. The chain carries TRBV5-1 and TRBJ1-1; TRBD1 is a possible D gene (5 bases). The CDR3 spans 13 residues. V shed 4 bases and J shed 3 bases, with 10 bases lying between them. The germline V gene has CDR1 SGHRS and CDR2 YFSETQ. The CDR3 here is CASSQVGDTEAFF. The CDR3, as DNA: TGCGCCAGCAGCCAAGTAGGGGACACTGAAGCTTTCTTT.

The chain has TRBV7-6 and TRBJ2-5; D gene ambiguous. Judging by the DNA end, TRBJ2-7 fits better; the J call may be wrong. This CDR3 has 11 residues. CDR1 is SGHVS, CDR2 FNYEAQ, per germline. The CDR3 loop is CASSLEYEQYF. The CDR3 region has the DNA TGTGCCAGCAGCTTAGAATACGAGCAGTACTTC.